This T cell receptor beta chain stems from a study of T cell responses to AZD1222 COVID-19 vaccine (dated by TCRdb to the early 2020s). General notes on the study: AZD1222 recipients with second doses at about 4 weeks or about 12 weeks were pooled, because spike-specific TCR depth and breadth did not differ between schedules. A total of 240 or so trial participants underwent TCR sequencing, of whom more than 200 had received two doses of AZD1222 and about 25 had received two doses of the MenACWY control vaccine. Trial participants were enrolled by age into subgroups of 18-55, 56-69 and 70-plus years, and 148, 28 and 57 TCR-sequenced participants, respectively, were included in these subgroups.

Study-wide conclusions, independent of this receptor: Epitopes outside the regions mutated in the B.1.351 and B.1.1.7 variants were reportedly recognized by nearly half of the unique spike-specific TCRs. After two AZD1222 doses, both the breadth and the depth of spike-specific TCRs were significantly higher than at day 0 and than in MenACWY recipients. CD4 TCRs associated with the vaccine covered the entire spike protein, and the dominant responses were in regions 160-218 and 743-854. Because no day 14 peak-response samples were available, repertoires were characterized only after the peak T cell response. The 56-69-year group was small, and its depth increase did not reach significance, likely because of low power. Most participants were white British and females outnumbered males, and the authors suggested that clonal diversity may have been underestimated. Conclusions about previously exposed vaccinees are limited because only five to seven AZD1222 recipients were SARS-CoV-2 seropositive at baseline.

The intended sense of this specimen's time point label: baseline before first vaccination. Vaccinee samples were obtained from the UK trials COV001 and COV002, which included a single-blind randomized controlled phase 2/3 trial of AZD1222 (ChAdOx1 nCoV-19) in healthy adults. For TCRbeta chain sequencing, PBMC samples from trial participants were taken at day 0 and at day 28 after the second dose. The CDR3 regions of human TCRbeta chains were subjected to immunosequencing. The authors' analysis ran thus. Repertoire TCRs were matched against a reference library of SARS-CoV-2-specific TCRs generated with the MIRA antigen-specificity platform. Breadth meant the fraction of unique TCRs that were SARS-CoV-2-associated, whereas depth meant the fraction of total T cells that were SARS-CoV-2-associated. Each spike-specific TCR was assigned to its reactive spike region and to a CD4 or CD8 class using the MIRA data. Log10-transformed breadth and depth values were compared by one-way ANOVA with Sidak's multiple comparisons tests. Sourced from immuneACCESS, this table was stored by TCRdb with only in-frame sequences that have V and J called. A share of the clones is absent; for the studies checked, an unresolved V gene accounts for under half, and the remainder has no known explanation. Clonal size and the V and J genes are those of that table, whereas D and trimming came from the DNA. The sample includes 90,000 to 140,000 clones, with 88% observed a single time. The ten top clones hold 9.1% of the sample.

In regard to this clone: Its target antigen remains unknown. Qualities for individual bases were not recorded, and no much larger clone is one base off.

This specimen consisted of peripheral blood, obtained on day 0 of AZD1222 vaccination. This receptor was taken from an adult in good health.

The CDR3 amino acid sequence is: CASSLSGARLYSPLHF. In nucleotide form, the sequence is TGTGCCAGCAGTTTATCCGGGGCCCGGTTGTATTCACCCCTCCACTTT. This chain joins TRBV27 to TRBJ1-6, with a tentative D gene TRBD1 over 5 matching bases. V and J are truncated by 0 bases and 8 bases respectively, leaving an intervening sequence of 14 bases. The CDR3 numbers 16 residues from cysteine through phenylalanine. The only DNA kept is the CDR3, 48 bases in frame from the first base. CDR1 and CDR2, looked up from the germline V gene (reference sequence), are MNHEY and SMNVEV.